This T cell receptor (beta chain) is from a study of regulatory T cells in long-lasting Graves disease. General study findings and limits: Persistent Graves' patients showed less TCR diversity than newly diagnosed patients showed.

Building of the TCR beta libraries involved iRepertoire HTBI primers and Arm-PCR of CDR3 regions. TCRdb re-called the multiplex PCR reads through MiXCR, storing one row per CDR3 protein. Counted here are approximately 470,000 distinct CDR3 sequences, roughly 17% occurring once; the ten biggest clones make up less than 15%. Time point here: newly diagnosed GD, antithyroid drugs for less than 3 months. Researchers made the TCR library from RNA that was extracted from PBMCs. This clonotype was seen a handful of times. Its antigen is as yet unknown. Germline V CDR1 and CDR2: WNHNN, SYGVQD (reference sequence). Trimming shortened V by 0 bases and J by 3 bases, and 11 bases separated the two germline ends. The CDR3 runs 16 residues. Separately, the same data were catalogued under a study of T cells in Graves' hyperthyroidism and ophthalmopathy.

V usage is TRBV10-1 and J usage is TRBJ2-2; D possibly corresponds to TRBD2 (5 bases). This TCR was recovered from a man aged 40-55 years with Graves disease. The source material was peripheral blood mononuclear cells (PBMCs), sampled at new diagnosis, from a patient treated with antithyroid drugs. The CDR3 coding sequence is TGCGCCAGCAGTGAGTCGTTCGCGGGCCACACCGGGGAGCTGTTTTTT. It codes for CASSESFAGHTGELFF.